Following are 27 T cell receptor beta chains from one sample sequenced in a study of human T cells and chemical hapten exposure. TCRdb re-derived calls from the RACE reads in MiXCR, one entry per CDR3 protein. This table has tens of thousands of distinct CDR3 sequences, more than 9% appearing once. Documented time point: patch test 2, 6 weeks after DPC sensitization. The treatment denotes: therapeutic diphenylcyclopropenone sensitization with weekly scalp DPC. RNA extraction used unfractionated whole blood as the source of total RNA. The starting material was whole blood, obtained in connection with sensitization to the hapten diphenylcyclopropenone (DPC). These receptors were taken from a woman in her twenties or thirties with alopecia areata. Some clones in this sample may be carry-over from other donors' samples.

This clonotype occurred many times. The CDR3 loop is CASSQAGAYEQYF. Here the CDR3 DNA reads TGTGCCAGCAGCCAGGCAGGGGCGTACGAGCAGTACTTC. V and J are TRBV16 and TRBJ2-7, with D tentatively TRBD1 (6 bases). CDR1 KGHSY and CDR2 FQNENV come from the germline V gene. Trimming removed 3 bases at V and 4 bases at J, with 10 bases between. There are 13 residues in the CDR3.

This clonotype came up many times. V is TRBV7-9 and J is TRBJ1-2; TRBD1 matches 11 bases. The CDR3 has 15 residues. Germline V gene lookup returns CDR1 SEHNR and CDR2 FQNEAQ (reference sequence). The junction had 6 bases not matched to a gene; V was cut back by 5 bases and J by 4 bases. The CDR3 DNA reads TGTGCCAGCAGCGCGGGACAGGGGGGAGGCTATGGCTACACCTTC. This gives the protein CASSAGQGGGYGYTF. The full variable domain, rest sourced from reference TRBV7-9 and TRBJ1-2, is DTGVSQNPRHKITKRGQNVTFRCDPISEHNRLYWYRQTLGQGPEFLTYFQNEAQLEKSRLLSDRFSAERPKGSFSTLEIQRTEQGDSAMYLCASSAGQGGGYGYTFGSGTRLTVV.

This clonotype was counted at least ten times. The chain uses TRBV20-1 and TRBJ2-7, with D perhaps TRBD2 (6 bases). The CDR3 totals 15 residues. The V gene's germline CDR1 is DFQATT and CDR2 SNEGSKA (reference sequence). With 4 bases removed from V and 5 bases from J, the gap between germline ends came to 21 bases. CDR3 nucleotides: TGCAGTGCTACCCCTTTCGGAGGGGTAAGCGACGAGCAGTACTTC. Translated: CSATPFGGVSDEQYF.

This chain uses TRBV7-2 with TRBJ2-3, with D possibly being TRBD1 (5 bases). The CDR3 length is 13 residues. Germline CDR1 SGHTA, CDR2 FQGNSA. With 1 base removed from V and 10 bases from J, the gap between germline ends came to 12 bases. In nucleotides, the CDR3 is TGTGCCAGCAGCTTAGGATCGGACAACCCGCAGTATTTT. It translates to CASSLGSDNPQYF.

V is TRBV29-1 and J is TRBJ1-2; no clear D. The germline V gene has CDR1 SQVTM and CDR2 ANQGSEA. CDR3 length: 10 amino acids. V was clipped by 7 bases and J by 6 bases, with 9 bases between them. The CDR3 reads CSAQVDGYTF. The CDR3 region has the DNA TGCAGCGCGCAAGTAGATGGCTACACCTTC.

This clonotype showed up many times. The gene calls are TRBV6-5 and TRBJ1-2; D not resolved. The CDR3 is made up of 14 amino acids. Germline values: CDR1 MNHEY, CDR2 SVGAGI. V lost 5 bases, J lost 2 bases, and 12 bases lay in between. DNA for the CDR3: TGTGCCAGCAGTACGCAGGACGTCAACTATGGCTACACCTTC. Residues: CASSTQDVNYGYTF.

This clonotype was seen at least ten times. The chain joins TRBV19 to TRBJ2-1; D unclear. This CDR3 contains 14 residues. The V end was cut by 3 bases, the J end by 9 bases, with 15 bases between. Germline-derived CDR1 and CDR2 are LNHDA and SQIVND (reference sequence). The CDR3 region has the DNA TGTGCCAGTAGTATGGCGGCAGCCTGGGGTGAGCAGTTCTTC. Amino acids: CASSMAAAWGEQFF.

This clonotype was counted only a few times. The gene calls are TRBV19 and TRBJ1-1, with D possibly TRBD1 on 5 matching bases. The V end lost 4 bases, the J end lost 8 bases, and 11 bases lay between the germline ends. Germline CDR1 is LNHDA and CDR2 is SQIVND (reference sequence). The CDR3 runs to 12 residues. The CDR3 region has the DNA TGTGCCAGTAGTACCGGTGGGGCCGAAGCTTTCTTT. It specifies CASSTGGAEAFF.

This clonotype was picked up many times. J is TRBJ1-5 and V is TRBV12-3 or TRBV12-4; 7 bases agree with TRBD1. The CDR3 totals 14 residues. The V and J ends lost 5 bases and 10 bases, in that order; junction bases with no gene match: 11. CDR3 region: CASSRDRAPLPQHF. The DNA of the CDR3 is TGTGCCAGCAGTCGAGACAGGGCTCCTCTTCCCCAGCATTTT.

The rearrangement uses TRBV7-8 and TRBJ2-1; TRBD2 matches 7 bases. CDR1 SGHVS and CDR2 FQNEAQ come from the germline V gene. This CDR3 region has 14 residues. J lost 6 bases, V lost 5 bases, and 7 bases had no gene match. CDR3 DNA: TGTGCCAGCAGCCACGGGACTACGGGCAATGAGCAGTTCTTC. This gives the protein CASSHGTTGNEQFF.

The sample holds a few counts of this clonotype. The chain is built from TRBV6-2 or TRBV6-3 and TRBJ2-3, with 9 bases fitting TRBD1. From germline, CDR1 is MNHEY and CDR2 SVGEGT. The V and J ends lost 2 bases and 6 bases, in that order; junction bases with no gene match: 3. The CDR3 extends over 14 amino acids. The CDR3: CASSYTGGMDTQYF. The CDR3 DNA is TGTGCCAGCAGTTACACAGGGGGCATGGATACGCAGTATTTT.

This clonotype was counted a few times. The chain combines TRBV12-3 or TRBV12-4 with TRBJ1-6; D possibly corresponds to TRBD1 (6 bases). Between the trimmed V and J ends, which lost 0 bases and 9 bases, there was a span of 15 bases. The CDR3 extends over 16 amino acids. The DNA of the CDR3 is TGTGCCAGCAGTTTAGCCGGCGGGGGGGCGAGTTCACCCCTCCACTTT. This gives the protein CASSLAGGGASSPLHF.

This clonotype was seen ten or more times. This chain uses TRBV5-5 with TRBJ1-4; the D is unclear. The V and J ends lost 0 bases and 4 bases respectively, with 13 bases between them. This CDR3 region has 16 residues. Germline-derived CDR1 and CDR2 are SGHKS and YYEKEE (reference sequence). In DNA, the CDR3 is TGTGCCAGCAGCTTGGGAGGTAATCGGAATAATGAAAAACTGTTTTTT. This sequence encodes CASSLGGNRNNEKLFF.

This clonotype has ten or more counts. V gene TRBV28 combines with J gene TRBJ2-1, with 8 positions matching TRBD2. The germline gives CDR1 MDHEN, CDR2 SYDVKM. The ends lost 5 bases at V and 7 bases at J; junction bases unmatched: 10. The CDR3 length is 15 residues. CDR3 amino acids: CASSPIRTSKNEQFF. The CDR3 DNA is TGTGCCAGCAGTCCCATCCGGACTAGCAAGAATGAGCAGTTCTTC. Full variable domain (missing parts from reference TRBV28 and TRBJ2-1): DVKVTQSSRYLVKRTGEKVFLECVQDMDHENMFWYRQDPGLGLRLIYFSYDVKMKEKGDIPEGYSVSREKKERFSLILESASTNQTSMYLCASSPIRTSKNEQFFGPGTRLTVL.

This clonotype appeared many times. The V gene is TRBV4-2, the J gene TRBJ1-2; D uncertain. V was trimmed by 0 bases and J by 13 bases, leaving 15 bases between them. The CDR3 covers 13 residues. Germline loops: CDR1 LGHNA, CDR2 YNFKEQ. CDR3 DNA sequence: TGTGCCAGCAGCCAAGAGTCTACTACACTGGTCACCTTC. This encodes CASSQESTTLVTF.

V gene TRBV6-5 combines with J gene TRBJ1-3, with D perhaps TRBD1 (5 bases). V lost 2 bases and J lost 1, with 6 bases in between. The CDR3 consists of 14 residues. Germline CDR1 reads MNHEY; CDR2 reads SVGAGI. CDR3 bases: TGTGCCAGCAGTTACCGGGGGTCTGGAAACACCATATATTTT. Amino acid sequence: CASSYRGSGNTIYF.

In its sample, this clonotype was seen a few times. In DNA form, the CDR3 reads TGTGCCAGCACCGTTTTGGGGGGCACTGAAGCTTTCTTT. Its translation is CASTVLGGTEAFF. The chain joins TRBV12-3 or TRBV12-4 to TRBJ1-1, with D possibly TRBD1 on 5 matching bases. The CDR3 contains 13 residues. V lost 7 bases and J 4 bases, leaving 13 bases between the germline ends.

A single count supports this clonotype. The chain joins TRBV11-1 to TRBJ1-1; D is ambiguous. CDR1 and CDR2 from the germline V gene are SGHAT and FQDESV (reference sequence). There are 11 residues in the CDR3. V lost 2 bases to trimming and J lost 5 bases, with 3 bases between them. The CDR3 nucleotides are TGTGCCAGCAGCTTAATGACTGAAGCTTTCTTT. Protein product: CASSLMTEAFF. Variable domain in full (rest from reference TRBV11-1 and TRBJ1-1): EAEVAQSPRYKITEKSQAVAFWCDPISGHATLYWYRQILGQGPELLVQFQDESVVDDSQLPKDRFSAERLKGVDSTLKIQPAELGDSAMYLCASSLMTEAFFGQGTRLTVV.

This chain uses TRBV28 with TRBJ2-7; 8 nucleotides line up with TRBD1. In germline, CDR1 is MDHEN, CDR2 SYDVKM. The CDR3 has 16 residues. V was clipped by 3 bases and J by 0 bases; unmatched bases: 7. In DNA, the CDR3 is TGTGCCAGCAGTTTGGCTCAGGACAGGGTCTCCTACGAGCAGTACTTC. It encodes CASSLAQDRVSYEQYF.

This clonotype was counted a few times. The chain combines TRBV7-2 with TRBJ2-7, with 12 bases fitting TRBD1. Trimming removed 1 base from V and 5 bases from J; junction bases left unmatched: 9. From germline, CDR1 is SGHTA and CDR2 FQGNSA. The CDR3 runs to 17 residues. The CDR3 loop reads CASSLEVPGQGAHEQYF. The CDR3 nucleotides read TGTGCCAGCAGCTTAGAGGTCCCGGGACAGGGGGCGCACGAGCAGTACTTC.

This clonotype showed up many times. V is TRBV6-1 and J is TRBJ2-7, with D unresolved. CDR1 is MNHNS and CDR2 is SASEGT in the germline V gene. The CDR3 covers 16 residues. V lost 2 bases to trimming and J lost 4 bases, with 18 bases between them. In DNA, the CDR3 is TGTGCCAGCAGTGAACCGGGTGGAACCTGGATTTACGAGCAGTACTTC. It yields the protein CASSEPGGTWIYEQYF.

This clonotype has just one count. The V and J genes are TRBV5-1 and TRBJ2-2; D not certain. The CDR3 is made up of 16 amino acids. Germline assignment: CDR1 SGHRS and CDR2 YFSETQ. The V and J ends lost 1 base and 2 bases respectively, with 12 bases between them. The CDR3 loop reads CASSLWTADNTGELFF. The CDR3 DNA reads as TGCGCCAGCAGCTTGTGGACGGCCGACAACACCGGGGAGCTGTTTTTT.

The rearrangement links TRBV2 to TRBJ1-1; D not certain. This CDR3 contains 12 residues. Trimming took 4 bases from V and 1 from J, leaving 4 bases between them. CDR1 SNHLY and CDR2 FYNNEI come from the germline V gene. The CDR3 DNA reads TGTGCCAGCAGTGTAGGGAACACTGAAGCTTTCTTT. It yields the protein CASSVGNTEAFF. The variable domain in full, with the rest retrieved from reference TRBV2 and TRBJ1-1, is EPEVTQTPSHQVTQMGQEVILRCVPISNHLYFYWYRQILGQKVEFLVSFYNNEISEKSEIFDDQFSVERPDGSNFTLKIRSTKLEDSAMYFCASSVGNTEAFFGQGTRLTVV.

There are many counts of this clonotype. The genes are TRBV28 and TRBJ2-1; D perhaps matches TRBD2 (6 bases). The CDR3 is made up of 15 amino acids. V gave up 4 bases and J gave up 7 bases, with 17 bases separating them. In germline, CDR1 is MDHEN, CDR2 SYDVKM. For the CDR3, the DNA is TGTGCCAGCAGTTCCGACCGGTGGGGGAGGAATGAGCAGTTCTTC. Translating it yields CASSSDRWGRNEQFF.

The chain joins TRBV28 to TRBJ2-7; a weak D match, TRBD2 (6 bases). The CDR3 sequence is 13 residues long. V was pared by 3 bases and J by 7 bases, with 13 bases between. The germline V gene encodes CDR1 MDHEN and CDR2 SYDVKM. CDR3 sequence (DNA): TGTGCCAGCAGTTTCCCCCCCGGAGGGGAGCAGTACTTC. As protein: CASSFPPGGEQYF.

The chain uses TRBV5-6 and TRBJ2-3; D unclear. Germline CDR1 SGHDT, CDR2 YYEEEE. The CDR3 spans 17 residues. Trimming took off 0 bases at V and 2 bases at J, with 16 bases between the two ends. The CDR3 loop reads CASSLEWTERVTDTQYF. The CDR3 DNA follows: TGTGCCAGCAGCTTGGAATGGACGGAACGGGTCACAGATACGCAGTATTTT.

This clonotype came up many times. The V and J genes are TRBV7-2 and TRBJ2-7, with 8 bases matching TRBD1. With V trimmed by 1 base and J by 2 bases, 13 bases remained unmatched. CDR1 and CDR2 from the germline V gene are SGHTA and FQGNSA. The CDR3 runs to 18 residues. The CDR3 spells CASSLEVQQGEVAYEQYF. Here the CDR3 DNA reads TGTGCCAGCAGCTTAGAGGTACAACAGGGGGAGGTGGCCTACGAGCAGTACTTC. Drawing the rest from reference TRBV7-2 and TRBJ2-7, the complete variable domain is GAGVSQSPSNKVTEKGKDVELRCDPISGHTALYWYRQSLGQGLEFLIYFQGNSAPDKSGLPSDRFSAERTGGSVSTLTIQRTQQEDSAVYLCASSLEVQQGEVAYEQYFGPGTRLTVT.